The clone carrying this T cell receptor beta chain was seen at least ten times. The antigen remains undetermined. These data originate in a study of T cells in Graves' hyperthyroidism and ophthalmopathy. The germline CDR1 and CDR2 sequences are SGDLS and YYNGEE. The CDR3 runs to 15 residues. V was cut by 2 bases and J by 2 bases, with 12 bases left in between. Study-level points and caveats: For ophthalmopathy, model prediction preceded onset by a median 6.5 months.

Hyperthyroidism had been newly diagnosed in patients aged 18 to 65, and its duration was under 2 months. RNA transcripts provided the source from which TCR beta CDR3 regions were amplified. A set of HTBI primers served as the primers for a first-round RT-PCR of the TCR CDR3. Each CDR3 protein is one row after TCRdb ran MiXCR on the multiplex PCR reads. This table holds 540,000 or so distinct CDR3 sequences, 15% to 19% found once. The source of this sequence is a woman aged 25 to 39 with Graves' hyperthyroidism. Material: blood. V is TRBV9 and J is TRBJ2-3; D may be TRBD1 or TRBD2 (5 bases each). The CDR3 sequence: CASSVWDQYTDTQYF. CDR3 DNA: TGTGCCAGCAGCGTCTGGGACCAATACACAGATACGCAGTATTTT.